The rows below give T cell receptor beta chains drawn from one sample of a study of control samples from healthy donors and cancer patients. Profiled with immunoSEQ multiplex PCR; TCRdb holds only in-frame clones, not every one. The sample carries around 13,000 clones, roughly 94% recorded once. The sample consisted of PBMCs. These TCRs come from a man aged 70 or older with head and neck cancer. CDR3s include the opening cysteine and the closing phenylalanine or tryptophan. Each record gives: clone size, D gene, J gene, V gene, CDR3 protein, CDR3 DNA. D genes are given only for firm matches. Clone size is stated in some rows and not others, as once, few, many or a class when expanded.

-,-,TRBJ2-5,TRBV3-1/TRBV3-2,CASSQDRRAGPWWTQYF,TGTGCCAGCAGCCAAGATCGCCGGGCAGGGCCTTGGTGGACCCAGTACTTC
-,-,TRBJ2-6,TRBV28,CASSSKGLRSGANVLTF,TGTGCCAGCAGTTCCAAGGGACTCCGCTCTGGGGCCAACGTCCTGACTTTC
-,TRBD1,TRBJ2-2,TRBV24-1,CATTLGQGGLAGELFF,TGTGCCACCACCCTGGGACAGGGTGGACTCGCCGGGGAGCTGTTTTTT
-,TRBD2,TRBJ2-5,TRBV3-1/TRBV3-2,CASSELGLAGVETQYF,TGTGCCAGCAGCGAACTAGGACTAGCGGGGGTAGAGACCCAGTACTTC
-,-,TRBJ2-1,TRBV18,CASSALQGSQFF,TGTGCCAGCTCAGCACTCCAGGGGTCGCAGTTCTTC
-,TRBD2,TRBJ2-1,TRBV6-1,CASSEALAGANEQFF,TGTGCCAGCAGTGAAGCACTAGCGGGGGCCAATGAGCAGTTCTTC
-,-,TRBJ2-1,TRBV18,CASTQGPSSYNEQFF,TGTGCCAGCACTCAGGGACCAAGCTCCTACAATGAGCAGTTCTTC
few,TRBD1,TRBJ2-7,TRBV10-3,CANGDSKSSYEQYF,TGTGCCAACGGGGACAGCAAATCCTCCTACGAGCAGTACTTC
-,-,TRBJ2-1,TRBV18,CASSPSDDEQFF,TGTGCCAGCTCACCATCGGACGATGAGCAGTTCTTC
-,TRBD2,TRBJ2-2,TRBV25-1,CATSGLGLMNTGELFF,TGTGCCACCTCGGGACTAGGTCTTATGAACACCGGGGAGCTGTTTTTT
-,-,TRBJ2-5,TRBV7-8,CASSLVDQETQYF,TGTGCCAGCAGCTTAGTGGACCAAGAGACCCAGTACTTC
-,TRBD1,TRBJ1-5,TRBV18,CASSLSTGRGNQPQHF,TGTGCCAGCTCACTTTCGACAGGGAGGGGCAATCAGCCCCAGCATTTT
few,TRBD1,TRBJ2-2,TRBV4-1,CASSQDLRGRTLTGELFF,TGCGCCAGCAGCCAAGATCTCAGGGGGCGGACTCTCACCGGGGAGCTGTTTTTT
-,-,TRBJ1-4,TRBV2,CASSDAAGKLFF,TGTGCCAGCAGTGATGCCGCCGGGAAACTGTTTTTT
-,-,TRBJ2-5,TRBV29-1,CSVVADQETQYF,TGCAGCGTTGTAGCGGACCAAGAGACCCAGTACTTC
-,TRBD1,TRBJ1-5,TRBV6-5,CASSYSKGAQPQHF,TGTGCCAGCAGTTACTCGAAGGGGGCTCAGCCCCAGCATTTT
once,TRBD1,TRBJ2-5,TRBV19,CASSIIGTGGPQETQYF,TGTGCCAGTAGTATTATTGGGACAGGGGGACCCCAAGAGACCCAGTACTTC
large,TRBD2,TRBJ2-3,TRBV11-2,CASSSLTSGGLDTQYF,TGTGCCAGCAGCTCTCTGACTAGCGGGGGGTTAGATACGCAGTATTTT
-,TRBD1,TRBJ1-2,TRBV28,CASSRTGGSGYGYTF,TGTGCCAGCAGTAGGACAGGGGGATCGGGCTATGGCTACACCTTC
-,-,TRBJ1-1,TRBV5-4,CASSLEAGGAFF,TGTGCCAGCAGCTTGGAGGCGGGAGGAGCTTTCTTT
-,-,TRBJ2-3,TRBV6-5,CASSYSGTLHTDTQYF,TGTGCCAGCAGTTATAGTGGGACCCTCCACACAGATACGCAGTATTTT
-,-,TRBJ1-1,TRBV20-1,CSASQGLRGQNTEAFF,TGCAGTGCCAGTCAAGGACTAAGGGGACAGAACACTGAAGCTTTCTTT
-,-,TRBJ2-1,TRBV12-3/TRBV12-4,CASSPGNEQFF,TGTGCCAGCAGTCCAGGCAATGAGCAGTTCTTC
-,-,TRBJ2-1,TRBV12-5,CASQPSDSYNEQFF,TGTGCTAGTCAACCTAGCGACTCCTACAATGAGCAGTTCTTC
-,-,TRBJ1-5,TRBV12-3/TRBV12-4,CASSLLGPQHF,TGTGCCAGCAGTTTATTGGGGCCCCAGCATTTT
-,TRBD2,TRBJ2-2,TRBV4-1,CASSQGTSGGSNTGELFF,TGCGCCAGCAGCCAAGGGACTAGCGGGGGATCGAACACCGGGGAGCTGTTTTTT
-,-,TRBJ2-2,TRBV7-9,CASSLLTMNTGELFF,TGTGCCAGCAGCTTACTGACAATGAACACCGGGGAGCTGTTTTTT
-,TRBD2,TRBJ2-6,TRBV3-1/TRBV3-2,CASSQGSGLAGALGANVLTF,TGTGCCAGCAGCCAAGGTTCGGGACTAGCGGGAGCCCTTGGGGCCAACGTCCTGACTTTC
-,-,TRBJ1-1,TRBV11-2,CASSFDRKNTEAFF,TGTGCCAGCAGCTTCGACAGGAAGAACACTGAAGCTTTCTTT
few,-,TRBJ2-3,TRBV12-1,CASSPKQGGDTQYF,TGTGCCAGCAGCCCTAAGCAGGGTGGAGATACGCAGTATTTT
-,TRBD2,TRBJ2-7,TRBV10-3,CAISRQREDPHEQYF,TGTGCCATCAGTCGGCAGCGGGAGGATCCCCACGAGCAGTACTTC
-,-,TRBJ2-2,TRBV6-1,CASSAAGRAANTGELFF,TGTGCCAGCAGTGCCGCCGGCCGAGCTGCAAACACCGGGGAGCTGTTTTTT
-,-,TRBJ2-7,TRBV18,CASSSLPGYEQYF,TGTGCCAGCTCTTCCCTGCCAGGGTACGAGCAGTACTTC
-,TRBD2,TRBJ2-7,TRBV5-6,CASSWNPGLESYEQYF,TGTGCCAGCAGCTGGAACCCGGGACTAGAGTCCTACGAGCAGTACTTC
-,-,TRBJ1-5,TRBV4-1,CASSQPDRLYQPQHF,TGCGCCAGCAGCCAACCCGACAGGCTTTATCAGCCCCAGCATTTT
once,TRBD1,TRBJ1-2,TRBV28,CASSADRGHGYGYTF,TGTGCCAGCAGTGCAGACAGGGGGCATGGGTATGGCTACACCTTC
-,-,TRBJ1-2,TRBV12-3/TRBV12-4,CASSLWAAYGYTF,TGTGCCAGCAGTTTATGGGCAGCCTATGGCTACACCTTC